The 8 T cell receptor beta chains in this list originate from one sample, sequenced in a study of T cell clonality in common variable immunodeficiency. This table comes from immunoSEQ multiplex PCR, and its TCRdb copy is limited to in-frame clones, with some not included. The repertoire yields under 40,000 clones, none seen only once; the top ten contain under 3%. The material sequenced was peripheral blood mononuclear cells. The receptors shown here come from a person between 18 and 75 years old in good health.

There are many counts of this clone. The missing CDR3 end, 3 residues past where the read stops, is filled in from the germline J gene. J is TRBJ1-1 and V is TRBV19; no definite D call. The CDR3 totals 15 residues. Per the germline V gene, CDR1 is LNHDA and CDR2 is SQIVND (reference sequence). Trimming shortened V by 5 bases and J by 3 bases, and 16 bases separated the two germline ends. The CDR3 loop reads CASSPRTLGDTEAFF. The covered CDR3 bases are TGTGCCAGTAGTCCCCGGACTCTCGGGGACACTGAA.

At least ten counts were recorded for this clone. Read data end 3 residues before the CDR3 end; the end is taken from the germline J gene. V gene TRBV5-1 combines with J gene TRBJ1-2, with 7 bases aligning to TRBD1. V lost 4 bases, J lost 6 bases, and 9 bases stayed unmatched. Germline V gene data show CDR1 as SGHRS and CDR2 as YFSETQ. This CDR3 has 14 residues. The sequenced CDR3 bases are TGCGCCAGCAGCCCCCCGACAGGGATCAATGGC. As protein: CASSPPTGING. From start to end, the CDR3 is CASSPPTGINGYTF.

This clone was counted ten times or more. The CDR3 goes on 3 residues after the read ends, and that part is filled in from the germline J gene. The genes are TRBV20-1 and TRBJ2-7; 8 nucleotides align to TRBD1. The trim removed 5 bases at V and 3 bases at J, leaving 6 bases unmatched. The CDR3 loop spans 13 amino acids. The germline CDR1 and CDR2 sequences are DFQATT and SNEGSKA (reference sequence). CDR3 loop: CSARRQGYYEQYF. The CDR3 bases that were read are TGCAGTGCTCGACGACAGGGGTACTACGAG.

This clone was picked up many times. The read terminates 3 residues ahead of where the CDR3 ends, so the germline J gene completes it. J is TRBJ1-2 and V is TRBV5-1, with TRBD1 matching 7 bases. Trimming at V came to 0 bases and at J to 4 bases, leaving 3 bases not matched to a gene. There are 14 residues in the CDR3. The V gene's germline CDR1 is SGHRS and CDR2 YFSETQ. CDR3 amino acids: CASSLGGQLYGYTF. The sequenced part of the CDR3 DNA is TGCGCCAGCAGCTTGGGGGGACAGCTCTATGGC. The full variable domain, completed using reference TRBV5-1 and TRBJ1-2, is KAGVTQTPRYLIKTRGQQVTLSCSPISGHRSVSWYQQTPGQGLQFLFEYFSETQRNKGNFPGRFSGRQFSNSRSEMNVSTLELGDSALYLCASSLGGQLYGYTFGSGTRLTVV.

Many counts were recorded for this clone. The read gets to within 3 residues of the CDR3 end, and the germline J gene fills in the rest. The gene calls are TRBV18 and TRBJ1-2; 9 nucleotides match TRBD1. CDR1 is KGHSH, CDR2 LQKENI, per germline. The CDR3 runs 13 residues. The ends lost 4 bases at V and 5 bases at J; junction bases unmatched: 2. This CDR3 reads CASSLGTGYGYTF. Partial CDR3 DNA: TGTGCCAGCTCACTTGGGACAGGGTATGGC. The entire variable domain, with the rest obtained from reference TRBV18 and TRBJ1-2, is as follows: NAGVMQNPRHLVRRRGQEARLRCSPMKGHSHVYWYRQLPEEGLKFMVYLQKENIIDESGMPKERFSAEFPKEGPSILRIQQVVRGDSAAYFCASSLGTGYGYTFGSGTRLTVV.

There are many counts of this clone. The sequence runs out 3 residues before the end of the CDR3; the remainder is reconstructed from the germline J gene. The rearrangement joins TRBV18 to TRBJ1-5; TRBD1 matches 8 bases. With V trimmed by 1 base and J by 3 bases, 5 bases remained unmatched. CDR3 length: 16 residues. CDR1 and CDR2 (germline): KGHSH, LQKENI. CDR3: CASSPLRTGTNQPQHF. Incomplete CDR3 DNA: TGTGCCAGCTCACCACTCCGGACAGGGACCAATCAGCCC.

Many counts were recorded for this clone. The read ends 3 residues early relative to the CDR3; the germline J gene fills the gap. The V call is TRBV5-1, the J call TRBJ2-1; 7 bases align to TRBD2. The germline CDR1 and CDR2 sequences are SGHRS and YFSETQ. The CDR3 loop spans 15 amino acids. The J segment lost 7 bases and the V segment lost 0 bases, leaving 7 bases of the junction unmatched. The sequenced part of the CDR3 DNA is TGCGCCAGCAGCTTGGTAGTGACTAGCTTAAATGAG. Translation: CASSLVVTSLNE. The entire CDR3 reads CASSLVVTSLNEQFF.

This clone was seen at least ten times. The read falls 3 residues short of the CDR3 end, and the missing part is taken from the germline J gene. The V call is TRBV5-1, the J call TRBJ2-2, with a weak D call TRBD1 (6 bases). The CDR3 contains 15 residues. V was trimmed by 0 bases and J by 6 bases, leaving 12 bases between them. From germline, CDR1 is SGHRS and CDR2 YFSETQ. CDR3 DNA (partial): TGCGCCAGCAGCTTGGACAGGGTAGGCGCCGGGGAG. It is translated as CASSLDRVGAGE. The complete CDR3 sequence is CASSLDRVGAGELFF. Based on the CDR3 plus reference TRBV5-1 and TRBJ2-2, the full variable domain is KAGVTQTPRYLIKTRGQQVTLSCSPISGHRSVSWYQQTPGQGLQFLFEYFSETQRNKGNFPGRFSGRQFSNSRSEMNVSTLELGDSALYLCASSLDRVGAGELFFGEGSRLTVL.